This T cell receptor (beta chain) is from a study of control samples from healthy donors and cancer patients. V lost 4 bases to trimming and J lost 8 bases, with 15 bases between them. CDR3 size: 14 residues. Looked up from germline, CDR1 is SGHRS and CDR2 is YFSETQ. Sequencing was performed with immunoSEQ multiplex PCR; in TCRdb, only in-frame clones are kept and a portion is missing. The table shows 90,000 to 150,000 clones, with about nine tenths occurring only once. This TCR was recovered from a woman in her late teens or twenties in good health. The specimen was blood. V and J are TRBV5-1 and TRBJ1-4; D not certain. The CDR3 region has the DNA TGCGCCAGCAGCCGAGTCTCCCCCGACGAAAAACTGTTTTTT. Amino acid sequence: CASSRVSPDEKLFF.